This entry is about one T cell receptor (beta chain). This receptor's antigen is unknown. Receptor libraries were prepared by 5' RACE. Preparation of each TCR library used approximately 3,500 ng of total RNA. For each sample, cDNA was synthesized in eight separate reactions using SMARTScribe reverse transcriptase. During cDNA synthesis, template switching was used to introduce unique molecular identifiers that contained a 6-nucleotide sample barcode. TCRalpha and TCRbeta cDNA was amplified by two nested PCRs of 16 and 9 cycles, with bead purification after each PCR. Before amplification, the cDNA was treated with uracil DNA-glycosylase and purified using the QIAquick PCR purification kit. The second PCR added Illumina TruSeq-compatible adapters along with sample-specific barcodes. Library quality and concentration were checked on TapeStation and Qubit, and libraries were pooled at 4.5 to 5.5 ng each. Pooled libraries were sequenced on an Illumina HiSeq2500 single-index Rapid Run with 2 x 100 bp reads and custom sequencing primers. The paper's data handling went like this. UMI-based consensus assembly with MiGEC version 1.2.6 was used to correct PCR and sequencing errors. MiXCR version 2.1.1 was used for V(D)J alignment, clonotype assembly and CDR3 extraction. To normalise gene usage, clonotype sharing and MAIT/NKT TCR abundance, the analysis used the top 1000, 10 000 and 20 000 clonotypes per sample. Diversity was computed as the inverse Simpson index with the vegan R package after downsampling to 27 000 UMIs. Paired Mann-Whitney U tests on discordant twin pairs were used, with Benjamini-Hochberg multiple-testing correction. Based on TCRdb reprocessing of the reads, there is one entry per CDR3 protein sequence, and DNA is missing. TCRdb's processing, not the authors' own work, is the source of the V and J calls. This sample's table contains around 380,000 distinct CDR3 sequences. The leading ten clones occupy about 2.3% of the sample.

This entry comes from a study of monozygotic twins with inflammatory bowel disease (dated by TCRdb to the late 2010s). Regarding the complete study: The complete study included around 30 monozygotic twin pairs: 19 IBD-discordant Danish pairs and nine German pairs, of which four were IBD-concordant and five were IBD-discordant. The search for disease-associated traits relied mainly on comparing IBD patients with their genetically identical healthy co-twins within discordant pairs. Each individual had, on average, about 151 000 unique TCRalpha sequences and 181 000 unique TCRbeta sequences available for analysis.

The germline V gene (reference sequence) yields SEHNR for CDR1 and FQNEAQ for CDR2. Its CDR3 holds 14 amino acids, cysteine through phenylalanine. The DNA is unrecorded. What the research found in general, with its limitations: Repertoire similarity did not differ between concordant and discordant twins, possibly due to limited statistical power. Compared with healthy twins, IBD patients shared fewer clonotypes with other individuals, and the difference was most pronounced in patients with signs of disease activity. A decrease in TCRbeta repertoire diversity, as measured by inverse Simpson index, was observed in IBD patients compared with their healthy co-twins. The results gave no support for a single strong signal or clonotype linked to IBD. Because patients were on differing immunosuppressive treatments, the repertoires may have picked up extra background noise and inter-individual variability. The analysis was unable to tell apart different T cell subtypes.

From each donor, an approximately 2.5 ml peripheral blood sample was collected into PAXgene tubes and stored at -80 degrees C. Without any T cell sorting, total RNA was extracted from whole blood using the PAXgene blood miRNA kit on an automated QIAcube. Peripheral blood from monozygotic twin pairs, either concordant or discordant for inflammatory bowel disease, underwent deep TCRalpha and TCRbeta repertoire profiling that used unique molecular barcoding. Smoking habits were recorded for all twin pairs, with individuals classified as current, former or never smokers. The clonotype comes from a human donor with ulcerative colitis or Crohn's disease, or a healthy co-twin of an affected twin (not recorded which). The rearranged chain carries TRBV7-9 and TRBJ1-5; TCRdb selects TRBD1, and the lack of DNA leaves this call unchecked. Sequenced: blood. The CDR3 protein: CASSSGGQIGPQHF.